Here is one T cell receptor (beta chain) with its context. This sample stems from a study of blood T cell repertoires in COVID-19. About the research overall: From T cells, B-cell-depleted T cells, or PBMCs came the material, which was cDNA or gDNA.

Per the study methods: The assay estimated nucleated cells by amplifying reference gene primers. This table comes from immunoSEQ multiplex PCR, and its TCRdb copy is limited to in-frame clones, with some not included. The V and J calls and clone size come from that table; D and trimming were worked out from the DNA. The profile shows about 190,000 clones, 85% to 90% of them singletons. This CDR3 spans 15 amino acids. Unmatched junction bases numbered 9, after V lost 5 bases and J lost 6 bases. Per germline, CDR1 PRHDT and CDR2 FYEKMQ (reference sequence). V gene TRBV13 combines with J gene TRBJ2-1, with 8 bases identical to TRBD2. The TCR originated in a man between 45 and 60 years old with acute or convalescent COVID-19. The specimen was peripheral blood. The CDR3 spells CASSPGGVKINEQFF. The CDR3 DNA reads as TGTGCCAGCAGCCCCGGGGGGGTAAAGATCAATGAGCAGTTCTTC.